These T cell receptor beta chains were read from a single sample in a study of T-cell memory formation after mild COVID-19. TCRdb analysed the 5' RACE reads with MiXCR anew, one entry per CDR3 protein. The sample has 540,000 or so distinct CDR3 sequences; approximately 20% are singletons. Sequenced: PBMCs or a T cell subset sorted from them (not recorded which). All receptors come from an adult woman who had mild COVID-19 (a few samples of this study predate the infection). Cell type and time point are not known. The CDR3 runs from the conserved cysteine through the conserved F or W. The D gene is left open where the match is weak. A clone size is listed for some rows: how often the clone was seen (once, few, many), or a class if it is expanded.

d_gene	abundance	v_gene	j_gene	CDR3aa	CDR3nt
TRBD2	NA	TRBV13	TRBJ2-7	CASSSPRTSAYEQYF	TGTGCCAGCAGCTCACCTCGGACTAGCGCCTACGAGCAGTACTTC
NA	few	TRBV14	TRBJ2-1	CASSQVGTNEQFF	TGTGCCAGCAGCCAAGTGGGGACGAATGAGCAGTTCTTC
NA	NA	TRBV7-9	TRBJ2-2	CASRPRRPSELFF	TGTGCCAGCAGACCTAGGCGGCCGTCGGAGCTGTTTTTT
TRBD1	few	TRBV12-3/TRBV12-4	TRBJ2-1	CASSPQTGTEYNEQFF	TGTGCCAGCAGTCCCCAGACCGGGACAGAGTACAATGAGCAGTTCTTC
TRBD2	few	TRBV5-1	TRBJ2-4	CASSRIAGGKNIQYF	TGCGCCAGCAGCCGTATAGCGGGGGGGAAAAACATTCAGTACTTC
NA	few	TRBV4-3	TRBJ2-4	CASSQAFIAKNIQYF	TGCGCCAGCAGCCAGGCTTTTATAGCCAAAAACATTCAGTACTTC
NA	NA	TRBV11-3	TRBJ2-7	CASSLGDFYEQYF	TGTGCCAGCAGCTTGGGGGACTTCTACGAGCAGTACTTC
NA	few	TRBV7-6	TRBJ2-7	CASSSRSGGDYEQYF	TGTGCCAGCAGCTCGCGGTCAGGGGGGGACTACGAGCAGTACTTC
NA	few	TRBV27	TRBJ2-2	CASSFRLVGGQFTGELFF	TGTGCCAGCAGTTTTCGACTAGTTGGAGGACAGTTCACCGGGGAGCTGTTTTTT
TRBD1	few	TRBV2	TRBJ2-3	CASSGRPQGSTDTQYF	TGTGCCAGCAGTGGGAGGCCACAGGGGTCCACAGATACGCAGTATTTT
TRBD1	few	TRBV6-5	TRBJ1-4	CASSRTGPNEKLFF	TGTGCCAGCAGCCGGACAGGGCCTAATGAAAAACTGTTTTTT
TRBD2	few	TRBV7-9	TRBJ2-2	CASSWGLAGPSRTGELFF	TGTGCCAGCAGCTGGGGACTAGCGGGACCCTCGAGGACCGGGGAGCTGTTTTTT
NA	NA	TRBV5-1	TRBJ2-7	CASSFREEQYF	TGCGCCAGCAGCTTTAGGGAAGAGCAGTACTTC
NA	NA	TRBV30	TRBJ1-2	CAWSVLGNYGYTF	TGTGCCTGGAGTGTACTGGGGAACTATGGCTACACCTTC
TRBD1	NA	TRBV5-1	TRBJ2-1	CASSPGQSRNEQFF	TGCGCCAGCAGCCCGGGACAGTCGAGAAATGAGCAGTTCTTC
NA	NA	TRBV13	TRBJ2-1	CASSLEGGGRPGQFF	TGTGCCAGCAGCCTCGAGGGAGGGGGCCGGCCCGGGCAGTTCTTC
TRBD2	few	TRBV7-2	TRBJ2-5	CASSLAPGGLPGRFQYF	TGTGCCAGCAGCTTAGCCCCGGGAGGACTGCCGGGGAGGTTCCAGTACTTC
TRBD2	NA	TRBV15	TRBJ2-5	CATHGLAGEETQYF	TGTGCCACCCACGGACTAGCGGGAGAGGAGACCCAGTACTTC
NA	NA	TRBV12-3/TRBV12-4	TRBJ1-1	CASTPPRLGASTEAFF	TGTGCCAGCACTCCCCCGCGGTTAGGGGCAAGTACTGAAGCTTTCTTT
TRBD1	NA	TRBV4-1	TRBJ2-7	CASSLRQGAGAYEQYF	TGCGCCAGCAGCCTCCGACAGGGGGCGGGAGCCTACGAGCAGTACTTC
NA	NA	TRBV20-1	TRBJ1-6	CSARQEAWNSPLHF	TGCAGTGCTAGACAGGAGGCGTGGAATTCACCCCTCCACTTT
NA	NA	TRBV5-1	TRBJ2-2	CASSLAADGDTGELFF	TGCGCCAGCAGCTTGGCGGCAGATGGGGACACCGGGGAGCTGTTTTTT
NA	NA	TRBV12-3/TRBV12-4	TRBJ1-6	CASSFGATGSPLHF	TGTGCCAGCAGTTTTGGGGCTACGGGTTCACCCCTCCACTTT
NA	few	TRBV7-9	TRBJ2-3	CASSLAPLRADTQYF	TGTGCCAGCAGCTTAGCCCCTCTACGGGCAGATACGCAGTATTTT
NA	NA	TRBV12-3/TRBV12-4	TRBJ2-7	CASSDLGSSYEQYF	TGTGCCAGCAGTGACTTAGGGAGCTCCTACGAGCAGTACTTC
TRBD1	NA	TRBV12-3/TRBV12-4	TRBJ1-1	CASSLDRGASAFF	TGTGCCAGCAGTTTGGACAGGGGCGCGTCGGCTTTCTTT
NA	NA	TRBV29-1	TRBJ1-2	CSVEDREGQPNYGYTF	TGCAGCGTTGAAGATCGGGAAGGTCAGCCTAACTATGGCTACACCTTC
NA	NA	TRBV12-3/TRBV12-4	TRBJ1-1	CASSLPGEMNTEAFF	TGTGCCAGCAGTTTGCCAGGGGAGATGAACACTGAAGCTTTCTTT
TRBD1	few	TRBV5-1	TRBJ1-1	CASSMGQGNTEAFF	TGCGCCAGCAGCATGGGACAGGGGAACACTGAAGCTTTCTTT
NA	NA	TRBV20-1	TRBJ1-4	CSARDTVANEKLFF	TGCAGTGCTAGAGATACGGTGGCTAATGAAAAACTGTTTTTT
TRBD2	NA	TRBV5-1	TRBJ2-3	CASSASGRADTQYF	TGCGCCAGCAGCGCAAGCGGGAGGGCTGATACGCAGTATTTT
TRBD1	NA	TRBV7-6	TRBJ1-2	CASSLQEGARFGYTF	TGTGCCAGCAGCTTACAAGAGGGGGCAAGATTTGGCTACACCTTC
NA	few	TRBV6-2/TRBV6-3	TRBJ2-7	CASRKSYEQYF	TGTGCCAGCAGAAAATCCTACGAGCAGTACTTC
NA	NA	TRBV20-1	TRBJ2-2	CSATRDTYTGELFF	TGCAGTGCCACTCGGGACACGTACACCGGGGAGCTGTTTTTT
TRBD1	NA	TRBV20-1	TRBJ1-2	CSARDRTRNYGYTF	TGCAGTGCTAGGGACAGGACCCGGAACTATGGCTACACCTTC
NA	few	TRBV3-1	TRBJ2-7	CASSQTRGGLGTYEQYF	TGTGCCAGCAGCCAAACACGAGGGGGGCTCGGGACCTACGAGCAGTACTTC
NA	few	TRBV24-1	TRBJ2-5	CATSGRFQGETQYF	TGTGCCACCAGTGGCCGCTTTCAGGGAGAGACCCAGTACTTC
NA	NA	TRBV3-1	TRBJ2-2	CAVRGQGANTGELFF	TGTGCCGTCCGGGGGCAGGGAGCGAACACCGGGGAGCTGTTTTTT
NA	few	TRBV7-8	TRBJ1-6	CASSPGHLGNSPLHF	TGTGCCAGCAGCCCGGGACACTTAGGGAATTCACCCCTCCACTTT
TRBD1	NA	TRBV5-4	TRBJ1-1	CASSSDRGVGNTEAFF	TGTGCCAGCAGCTCGGACAGGGGGGTCGGGAACACTGAAGCTTTCTTT
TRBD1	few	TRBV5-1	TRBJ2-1	CASSPGLTGGEQFF	TGCGCCAGCAGCCCGGGACTCACAGGGGGTGAGCAGTTCTTC
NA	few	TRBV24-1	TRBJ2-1	CATSDWGSRGNEQFF	TGTGCCACCAGTGATTGGGGTAGTAGGGGCAATGAGCAGTTCTTC
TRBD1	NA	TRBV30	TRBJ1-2	CAWSAGGYGYGYTF	TGTGCCTGGAGTGCAGGGGGCTACGGCTATGGCTACACCTTC
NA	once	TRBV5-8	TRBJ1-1	CASSPVGGRSEAFF	TGTGCCAGCAGTCCGGTCGGGGGGCGTTCTGAAGCTTTCTTT
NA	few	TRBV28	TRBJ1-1	CASRREERRAFF	TGTGCCAGCAGAAGGGAAGAACGGAGAGCTTTCTTT
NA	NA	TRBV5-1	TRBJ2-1	CASQLAWDNEQFF	TGCGCCAGCCAGCTAGCGTGGGACAATGAGCAGTTCTTC
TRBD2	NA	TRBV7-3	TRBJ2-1	CASSSSGGALSHEQFF	TGTGCCAGCAGCTCTAGCGGGGGGGCCCTTTCGCATGAGCAGTTCTTC
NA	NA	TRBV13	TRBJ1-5	CASQTRGADQPQHF	TGTGCCAGCCAGACGCGGGGGGCGGATCAGCCCCAGCATTTT
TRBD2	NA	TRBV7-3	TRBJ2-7	CASSPTGTSGNYEQYF	TGTGCCAGCAGCCCGACGGGGACTAGCGGGAATTACGAGCAGTACTTC
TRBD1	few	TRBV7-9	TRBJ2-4	CASSPPSSGGDIQYF	TGTGCCAGCAGCCCCCCAAGCTCAGGGGGCGACATTCAGTACTTC
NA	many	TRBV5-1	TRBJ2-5	CASSGGAQETQYF	TGCGCCAGCAGCGGGGGTGCGCAGGAGACCCAGTACTTC
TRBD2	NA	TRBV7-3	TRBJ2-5	CASSSGLAGIRETQYF	TGTGCCAGCAGCTCGGGACTAGCGGGGATCCGGGAGACCCAGTACTTC
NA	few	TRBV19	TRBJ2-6	CASSIFQGAGANVLTF	TGTGCCAGTAGTATATTCCAGGGAGCTGGGGCCAACGTCCTGACTTTC
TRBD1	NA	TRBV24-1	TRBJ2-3	CATSDSPGQGSYTQYF	TGTGCCACCAGTGATTCCCCGGGACAGGGGTCATATACGCAGTATTTT
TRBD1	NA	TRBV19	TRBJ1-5	CASSMMTGGQPQHF	TGTGCCAGTAGTATGATGACAGGGGGTCAGCCCCAGCATTTT